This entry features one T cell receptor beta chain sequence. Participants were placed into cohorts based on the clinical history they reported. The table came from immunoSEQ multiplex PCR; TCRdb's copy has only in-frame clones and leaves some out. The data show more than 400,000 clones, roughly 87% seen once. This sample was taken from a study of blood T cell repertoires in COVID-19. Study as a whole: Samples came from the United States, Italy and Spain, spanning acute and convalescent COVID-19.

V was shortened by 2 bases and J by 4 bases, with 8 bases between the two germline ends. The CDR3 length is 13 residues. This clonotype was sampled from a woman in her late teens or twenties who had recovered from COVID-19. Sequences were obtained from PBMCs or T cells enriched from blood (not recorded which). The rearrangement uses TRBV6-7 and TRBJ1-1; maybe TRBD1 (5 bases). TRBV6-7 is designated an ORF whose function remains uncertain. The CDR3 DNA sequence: TGTGCCAGCAGTTACAACAGGCGCACTGAAGCTTTCTTT. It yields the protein CASSYNRRTEAFF.